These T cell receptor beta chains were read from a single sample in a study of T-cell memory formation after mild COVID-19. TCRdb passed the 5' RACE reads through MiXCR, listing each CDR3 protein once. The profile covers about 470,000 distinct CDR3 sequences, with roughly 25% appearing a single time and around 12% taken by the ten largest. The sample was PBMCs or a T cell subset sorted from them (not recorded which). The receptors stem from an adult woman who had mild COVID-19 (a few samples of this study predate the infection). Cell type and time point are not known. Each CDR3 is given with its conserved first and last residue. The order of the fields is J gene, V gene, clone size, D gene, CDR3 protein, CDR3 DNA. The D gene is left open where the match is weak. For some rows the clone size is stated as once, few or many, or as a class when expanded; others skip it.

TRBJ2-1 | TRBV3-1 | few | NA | CASSQSSAYNEQFF | TGTGCCAGCAGCCAGTCCTCCGCTTACAATGAGCAGTTCTTC
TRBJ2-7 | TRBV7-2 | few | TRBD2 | CASSTGLAGADSYEQYF | TGTGCCAGCAGCACCGGACTAGCGGGAGCTGACTCCTACGAGCAGTACTTC
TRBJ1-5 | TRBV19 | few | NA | CATIGGRNQPQHF | TGTGCCACCATTGGGGGACGAAATCAGCCCCAGCATTTT
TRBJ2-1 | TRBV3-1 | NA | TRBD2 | CASSQDGLAGNEQFF | TGTGCCAGCAGCCAAGATGGTCTAGCGGGAAATGAGCAGTTCTTC
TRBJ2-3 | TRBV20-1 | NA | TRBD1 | CSARIDRVGTDTQYF | TGCAGTGCTCGCATTGACAGGGTCGGCACAGATACGCAGTATTTT
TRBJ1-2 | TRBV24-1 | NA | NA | CATSDPRGGAKEGYTF | TGTGCCACCAGTGATCCCCGTGGGGGGGCTAAAGAGGGCTACACCTTC
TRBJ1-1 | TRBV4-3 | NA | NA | CASSQSGLPNTEAFF | TGCGCCAGCAGCCAAAGCGGACTTCCGAACACTGAAGCTTTCTTT
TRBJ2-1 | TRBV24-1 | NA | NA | CATSDFSQGPSYNEQFF | TGTGCCACCAGTGATTTTAGTCAGGGGCCCTCCTACAATGAGCAGTTCTTC
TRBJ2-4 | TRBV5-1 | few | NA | CASSLGSIAKNIQYF | TGCGCCAGCAGCTTGGGGAGTATAGCCAAAAACATTCAGTACTTC
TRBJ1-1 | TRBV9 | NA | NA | CASSPRAQNTEAFF | TGTGCCAGCAGCCCCAGGGCCCAGAACACTGAAGCTTTCTTT
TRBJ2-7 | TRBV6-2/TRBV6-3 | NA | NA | CASSYSTRASSYEQYF | TGTGCCAGCAGTTACTCGACCAGGGCCTCCTCCTACGAGCAGTACTTC
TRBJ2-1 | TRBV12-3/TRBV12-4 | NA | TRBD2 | CASTLGLAGRYNEQFF | TGTGCCAGCACCCTCGGACTAGCGGGACGGTACAATGAGCAGTTCTTC
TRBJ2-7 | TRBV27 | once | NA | CASSLFPASSYEQYF | TGTGCCAGCAGTTTATTTCCGGCCAGCTCCTACGAGCAGTACTTC
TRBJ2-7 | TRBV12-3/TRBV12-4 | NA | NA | CASSFIAYEQYF | TGTGCCAGCAGTTTTATTGCCTACGAGCAGTACTTC
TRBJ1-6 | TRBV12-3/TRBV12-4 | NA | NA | CASISGREIVSPLHF | TGTGCCAGCATTTCCGGGCGAGAGATTGTCTCACCCCTCCACTTT
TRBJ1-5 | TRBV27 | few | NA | CASSLSGGLSNQPQHF | TGTGCCAGCAGTTTATCCGGGGGGTTAAGCAATCAGCCCCAGCATTTT
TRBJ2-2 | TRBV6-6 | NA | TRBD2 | CASSYGLAGATGELFF | TGTGCCAGCAGTTACGGGCTAGCGGGAGCCACCGGGGAGCTGTTTTTT
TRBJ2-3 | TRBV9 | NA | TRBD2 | CASSPGAGSPTDTQYF | TGTGCCAGCAGCCCAGGAGCGGGAAGCCCCACAGATACGCAGTATTTT
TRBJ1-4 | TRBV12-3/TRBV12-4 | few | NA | CASTSGGSEKLFF | TGTGCCAGCACCTCGGGGGGGTCTGAAAAACTGTTTTTT
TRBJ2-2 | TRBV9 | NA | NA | CASSVRTAGGELFF | TGTGCCAGCAGCGTACGGACCGCCGGCGGGGAGCTGTTTTTT